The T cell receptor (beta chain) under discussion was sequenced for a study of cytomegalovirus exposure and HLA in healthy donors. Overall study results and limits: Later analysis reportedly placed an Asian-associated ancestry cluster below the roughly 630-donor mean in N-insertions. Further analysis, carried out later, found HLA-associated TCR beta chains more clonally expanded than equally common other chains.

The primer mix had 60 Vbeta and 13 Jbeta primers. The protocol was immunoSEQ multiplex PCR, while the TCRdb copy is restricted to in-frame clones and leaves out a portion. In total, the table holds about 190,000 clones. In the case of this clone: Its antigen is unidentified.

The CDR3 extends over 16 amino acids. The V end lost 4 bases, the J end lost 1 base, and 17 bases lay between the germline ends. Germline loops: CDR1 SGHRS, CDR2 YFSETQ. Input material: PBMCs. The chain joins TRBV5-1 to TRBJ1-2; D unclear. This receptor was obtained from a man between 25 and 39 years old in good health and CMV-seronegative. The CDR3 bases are TGCGCCAGCAGCGCTACATCAGGACGGGGTAACTATGGCTACACCTTC. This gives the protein CASSATSGRGNYGYTF. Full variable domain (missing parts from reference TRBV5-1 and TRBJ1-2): KAGVTQTPRYLIKTRGQQVTLSCSPISGHRSVSWYQQTPGQGLQFLFEYFSETQRNKGNFPGRFSGRQFSNSRSEMNVSTLELGDSALYLCASSATSGRGNYGYTFGSGTRLTVV.